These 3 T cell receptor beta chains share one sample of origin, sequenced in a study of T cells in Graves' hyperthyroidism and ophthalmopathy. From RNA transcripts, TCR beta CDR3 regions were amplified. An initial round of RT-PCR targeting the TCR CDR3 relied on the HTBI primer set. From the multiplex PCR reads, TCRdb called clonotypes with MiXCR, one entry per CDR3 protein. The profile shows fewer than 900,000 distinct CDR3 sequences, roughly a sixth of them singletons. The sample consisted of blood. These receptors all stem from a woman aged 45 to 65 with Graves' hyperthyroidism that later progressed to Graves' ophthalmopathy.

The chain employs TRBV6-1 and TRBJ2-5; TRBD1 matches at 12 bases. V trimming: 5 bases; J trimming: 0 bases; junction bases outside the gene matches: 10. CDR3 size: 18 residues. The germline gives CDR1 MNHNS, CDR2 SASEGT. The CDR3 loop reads CASSPGQGANPYQETQYF. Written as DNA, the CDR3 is TGTGCCAGCAGTCCGGGACAGGGGGCGAATCCGTACCAAGAGACCCAGTACTTC.

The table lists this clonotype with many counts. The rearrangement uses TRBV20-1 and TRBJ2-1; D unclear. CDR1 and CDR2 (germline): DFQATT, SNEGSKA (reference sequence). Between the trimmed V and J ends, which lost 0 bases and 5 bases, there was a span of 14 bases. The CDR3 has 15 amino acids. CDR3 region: CSARDLSAPNNEQFF. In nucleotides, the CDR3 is TGCAGTGCTAGAGATTTGTCCGCACCGAACAATGAGCAGTTCTTC.

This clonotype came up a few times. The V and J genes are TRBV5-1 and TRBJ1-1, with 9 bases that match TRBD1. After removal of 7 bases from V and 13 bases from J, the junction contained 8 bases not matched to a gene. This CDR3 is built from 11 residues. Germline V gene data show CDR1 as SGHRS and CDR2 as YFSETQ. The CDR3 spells CASRDRELVFF. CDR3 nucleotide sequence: TGCGCCAGCCGGGACAGGGAGTTGGTTTTCTTT.